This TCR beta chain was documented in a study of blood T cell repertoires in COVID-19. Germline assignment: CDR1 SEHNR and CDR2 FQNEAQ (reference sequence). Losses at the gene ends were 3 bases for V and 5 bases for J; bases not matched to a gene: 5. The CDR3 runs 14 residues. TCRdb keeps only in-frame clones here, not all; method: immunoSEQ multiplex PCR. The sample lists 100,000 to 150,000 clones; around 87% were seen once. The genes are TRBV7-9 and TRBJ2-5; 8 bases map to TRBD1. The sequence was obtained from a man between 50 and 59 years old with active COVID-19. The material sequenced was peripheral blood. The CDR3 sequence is CASSFGQGDETQYF. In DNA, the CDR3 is TGTGCCAGCAGCTTTGGACAGGGAGATGAGACCCAGTACTTC.